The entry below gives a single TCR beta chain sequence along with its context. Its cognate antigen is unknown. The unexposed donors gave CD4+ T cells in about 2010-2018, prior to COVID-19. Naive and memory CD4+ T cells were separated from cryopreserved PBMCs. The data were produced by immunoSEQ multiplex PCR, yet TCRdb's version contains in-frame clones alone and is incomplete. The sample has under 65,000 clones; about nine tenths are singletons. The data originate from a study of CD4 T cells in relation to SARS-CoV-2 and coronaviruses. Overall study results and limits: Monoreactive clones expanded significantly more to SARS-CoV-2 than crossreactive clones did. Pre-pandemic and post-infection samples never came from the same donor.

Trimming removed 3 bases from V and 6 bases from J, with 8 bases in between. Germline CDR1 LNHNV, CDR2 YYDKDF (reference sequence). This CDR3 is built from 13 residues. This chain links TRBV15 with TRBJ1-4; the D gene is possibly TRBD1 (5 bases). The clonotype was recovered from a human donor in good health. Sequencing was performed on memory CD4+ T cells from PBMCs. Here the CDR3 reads CATSRGDYEKLFF. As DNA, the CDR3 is TGTGCCACCAGCAGGGGGGACTATGAAAAACTGTTTTTT.